This TCR beta chain was identified during a study of cytomegalovirus exposure and HLA in healthy donors. Study information: Assignment to the Caucasian-associated ancestry cluster applied to over 70% of the approximately 400 genotyped donors. Study-wide results and limits: Later findings reportedly placed an Asian-associated ancestry cluster below the approximately 650-donor mean for N-insertions. Common viral pathogens (according to a later analysis) appeared linked to several of the most significant clusters. A later analysis, which compared TCR beta chains of equal frequency, found the HLA-associated ones more clonally expanded.

The CDR3 is 13 amino acids. The V gene's germline CDR1 is MDHEN and CDR2 SYDVKM. V lost 4 bases and J lost 0, with 6 bases in between. In the PCR, 60 Vbeta and 13 Jbeta primers were used. Using immunoSEQ multiplex PCR, the repertoire was profiled, and TCRdb retains in-frame clones only, with some absent. Here the sample table reports just under 60,000 clones. With respect to this clone: Antigen: not known.

The chain recombines TRBV28 with TRBJ1-2; D is ambiguous. The sample comprised PBMCs. The clonotype originates from a male donor in good health and CMV-seronegative. CDR3 loop: CASSSLANYGYTF. CDR3 coding DNA: TGTGCCAGCAGTTCTCTCGCTAACTATGGCTACACCTTC.